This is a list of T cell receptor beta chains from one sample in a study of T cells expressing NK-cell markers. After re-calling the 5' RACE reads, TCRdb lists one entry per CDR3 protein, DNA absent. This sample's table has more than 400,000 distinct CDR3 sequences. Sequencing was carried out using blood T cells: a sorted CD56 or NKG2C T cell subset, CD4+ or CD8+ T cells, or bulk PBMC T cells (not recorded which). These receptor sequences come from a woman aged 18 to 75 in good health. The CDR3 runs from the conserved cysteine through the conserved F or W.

CDR3: CASSWEGQSGANVLTF
length: 16
J: TRBJ2-6
V: TRBV5-1

CDR3: CASSSSVRQPQHF
length: 13
J: TRBJ1-5
V: TRBV11-3

CDR3: CASSQVRTSEADTQYF
length: 16
J: TRBJ2-3
V: TRBV4-3

CDR3: CSVVTGGARGYTF
length: 13
J: TRBJ1-2
V: TRBV29-1

CDR3: CASSLGGARTQYF
length: 13
J: TRBJ2-5
V: TRBV7-2

CDR3: CASSIGGAEQFF
length: 12
J: TRBJ2-1
V: TRBV19

CDR3: CSARDLGGWGETQYF
length: 15
J: TRBJ2-5
V: TRBV20-1

CDR3: CAISDRSENTGELFF
length: 15
J: TRBJ2-2
V: TRBV10-3

CDR3: CSAKPSLISYNEQFF
length: 15
J: TRBJ2-1
V: TRBV20-1

CDR3: CASSQGTSGRRAYEQYF
length: 17
J: TRBJ2-7
V: TRBV23-1

CDR3: CASSLGGARRTYEQYF
length: 16
J: TRBJ2-7
V: TRBV12-3/TRBV12-4

CDR3: CASSPTGDPGELFF
length: 14
J: TRBJ2-2
V: TRBV7-3

CDR3: CASSHLRQPIQYF
length: 13
J: TRBJ2-4
V: TRBV4-3

CDR3: CATSTSGGANEQFF
length: 14
J: TRBJ2-1
V: TRBV12-3/TRBV12-4

CDR3: CASSRGHLNTEAFF
length: 14
J: TRBJ1-1
V: TRBV12-3/TRBV12-4

CDR3: CASKQGAEYSNQPQHF
length: 16
J: TRBJ1-5
V: TRBV6-1

CDR3: CASSPAPRSALHF
length: 13
J: TRBJ1-6
V: TRBV12-3/TRBV12-4

CDR3: CSASNRAPSGNTIYF
length: 15
J: TRBJ1-3
V: TRBV20-1

CDR3: CASSVLDGYNEQFF
length: 14
J: TRBJ2-1
V: TRBV9

CDR3: CASGPRGADSYTSPLHF
length: 17
J: TRBJ1-6
V: TRBV5-1

CDR3: CASSLTWGVEDTGELFF
length: 17
J: TRBJ2-2
V: TRBV5-1

CDR3: CASSDGLTGSYEKLFF
length: 16
J: TRBJ1-4
V: TRBV6-1

CDR3: CASSYTGTGVGYGYTF
length: 16
J: TRBJ1-2
V: TRBV6-5

CDR3: CSAPGWGGQFF
length: 11
J: TRBJ2-1
V: TRBV29-1

CDR3: CASSLPHNDEQFF
length: 13
J: TRBJ2-1
V: TRBV7-2